This T cell receptor beta chain was recovered during a study of CD8+ T cells in alopecia areata. Extraction and reverse transcription of RNA yielded cDNA as the sequencing template. TCRdb keeps only in-frame clones here, not all; method: immunoSEQ multiplex PCR. The data show around 190,000 clones, about 56% seen once. V was trimmed by 2 bases and J by 9 bases, leaving 8 bases between them. This CDR3 spans 12 amino acids. Germline V CDR1 and CDR2: MNHEY, SMNVEV (reference sequence). The receptor was isolated from a human donor in good health. This sequence joins TRBV27 and TRBJ2-1; D call uncertain. Sequencing was carried out using CD8+ T cells sorted from blood. CDR3 residues: CASSLTQSEQFF. In nucleotides, the CDR3 is TGTGCCAGCAGTTTAACGCAAAGTGAGCAGTTCTTC.